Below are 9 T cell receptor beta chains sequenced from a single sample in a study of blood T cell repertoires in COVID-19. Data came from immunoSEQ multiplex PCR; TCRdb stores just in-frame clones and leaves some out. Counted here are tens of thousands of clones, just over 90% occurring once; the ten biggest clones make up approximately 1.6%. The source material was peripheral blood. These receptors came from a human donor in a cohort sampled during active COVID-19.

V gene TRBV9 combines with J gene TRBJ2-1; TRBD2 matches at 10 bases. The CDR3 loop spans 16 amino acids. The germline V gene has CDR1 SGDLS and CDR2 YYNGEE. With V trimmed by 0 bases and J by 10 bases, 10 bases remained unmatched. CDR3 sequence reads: CASSVGASGSTWEQFF. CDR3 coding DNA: TGTGCCAGCAGCGTAGGGGCTAGCGGGAGTACGTGGGAGCAGTTCTTC.

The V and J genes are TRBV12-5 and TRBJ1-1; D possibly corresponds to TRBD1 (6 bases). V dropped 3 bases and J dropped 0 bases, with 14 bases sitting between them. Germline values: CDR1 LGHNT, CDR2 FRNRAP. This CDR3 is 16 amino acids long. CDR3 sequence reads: CASGFGDTYMNTEAFF. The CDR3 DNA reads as TGTGCTAGTGGTTTCGGGGACACCTATATGAACACTGAAGCTTTCTTT. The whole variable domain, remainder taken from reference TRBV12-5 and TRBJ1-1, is DARVTQTPRHKVTEMGQEVTMRCQPILGHNTVFWYRQTMMQGLELLAYFRNRAPLDDSGMPKDRFSAEMPDATLATLKIQPSEPRDSAVYFCASGFGDTYMNTEAFFGQGTRLTVV.

The CDR3 here is CSVEDLGRGYEQYF. CDR3 sequence (DNA): TGCAGCGTTGAAGATCTTGGCAGGGGATACGAGCAGTACTTC. The rearrangement joins TRBV29-1 to TRBJ2-7; a weak D match, TRBD1 (6 bases). V gave up 0 bases and J gave up 4 bases, with 13 bases separating them. This CDR3 comprises 14 residues. Germline CDR1 reads SQVTM; CDR2 reads ANQGSEA.

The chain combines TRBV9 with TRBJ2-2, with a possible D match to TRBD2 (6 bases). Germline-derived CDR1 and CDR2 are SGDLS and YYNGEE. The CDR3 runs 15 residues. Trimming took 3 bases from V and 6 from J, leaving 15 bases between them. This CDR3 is CASSGRGTSPGELFF. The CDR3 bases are TGTGCCAGCAGCGGGAGGGGCACCAGCCCCGGGGAGCTGTTTTTT.

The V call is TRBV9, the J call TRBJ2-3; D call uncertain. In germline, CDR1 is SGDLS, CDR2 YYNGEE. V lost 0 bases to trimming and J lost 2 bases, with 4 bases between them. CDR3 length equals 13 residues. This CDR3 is CASSVAITDTQYF. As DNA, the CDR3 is TGTGCCAGCAGCGTAGCTATCACAGATACGCAGTATTTT. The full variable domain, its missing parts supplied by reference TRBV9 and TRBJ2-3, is DSGVTQTPKHLITATGQRVTLRCSPRSGDLSVYWYQQSLDQGLQFLIQYYNGEERAKGNILERFSAQQFPDLHSELNLSSLELGDSALYFCASSVAITDTQYFGPGTRLTVL.

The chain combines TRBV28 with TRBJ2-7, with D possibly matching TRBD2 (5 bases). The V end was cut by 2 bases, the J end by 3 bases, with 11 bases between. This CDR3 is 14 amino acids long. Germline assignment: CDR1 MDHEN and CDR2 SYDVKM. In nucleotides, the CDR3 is TGTGCCAGCAGTTTACGGACGGGAAGCTACGAGCAGTACTTC. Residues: CASSLRTGSYEQYF.

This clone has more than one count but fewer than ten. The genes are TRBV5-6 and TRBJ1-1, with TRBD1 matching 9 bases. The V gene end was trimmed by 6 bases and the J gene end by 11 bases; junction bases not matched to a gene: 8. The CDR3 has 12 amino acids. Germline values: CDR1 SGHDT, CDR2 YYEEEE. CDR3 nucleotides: TGTGCCAGCACCCTCACAGGGGGCAAGGCTTTCTTT. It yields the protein CASTLTGGKAFF.

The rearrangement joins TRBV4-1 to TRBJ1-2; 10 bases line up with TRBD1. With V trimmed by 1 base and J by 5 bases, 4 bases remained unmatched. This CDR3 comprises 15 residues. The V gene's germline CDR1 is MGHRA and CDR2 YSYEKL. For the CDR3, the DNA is TGCGCCAGCAGCCAAGGCCAGGACAGGGGGTATGGCTACACCTTC. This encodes CASSQGQDRGYGYTF.

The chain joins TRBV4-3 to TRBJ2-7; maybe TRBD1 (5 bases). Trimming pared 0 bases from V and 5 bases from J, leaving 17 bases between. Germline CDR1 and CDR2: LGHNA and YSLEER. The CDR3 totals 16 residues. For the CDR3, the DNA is TGCGCCAGCAGCCAAGAATGGGGCGGATACGCCCACGAGCAGTACTTC. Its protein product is CASSQEWGGYAHEQYF.